This entry concerns a single T cell receptor (beta chain). The data belong to a study of T cell clones after liver transplantation. Study-wide context: TCRbeta sequencing after a pre-transplant mixed lymphocyte reaction identified graft-donor-reactive clones, later tracked in post-transplant blood. Pre-transplant mixed lymphocyte reactions yielded third-party-reactive TCRbeta sequences as comparators for graft-donor-reactive sequences.

The table came from immunoSEQ multiplex PCR; TCRdb's copy has only in-frame clones and leaves some out. Altogether tens of thousands of clones are present, 90% to 95% being singletons, with the ten largest covering roughly a quarter. Germline V lookup: CDR1 MNHEY, CDR2 SMNVEV (reference sequence). This CDR3 is 11 amino acids long. Trimming removed 4 bases at V and 11 bases at J, with 9 bases between. Sequencing used CD8+ T cells from blood, obtained 12 months after liver transplant. The chain has TRBV27 and TRBJ2-1; TRBD1 or TRBD2 may be the D gene (5 bases each). The sequence was collected from a human patient who received a liver transplant. The graft donor may have given rise to some T cells. CDR3 loop: CASSSPGQQFF. For the CDR3, the DNA is TGTGCCAGCAGTTCACCGGGGCAGCAGTTCTTC.